The 20 T cell receptor beta chains reported below all come from one sample, sequenced in a study of blood T cell repertoires in COVID-19. The protocol was immunoSEQ multiplex PCR, while the TCRdb copy is restricted to in-frame clones and leaves out a portion. Here the sample spans 150,000 to 200,000 clones, about 85% being singletons. Sequencing input: PBMCs or T cells enriched from blood (not recorded which). The origin of the receptors is a woman aged 45-60 years who had recovered from COVID-19.

The chain employs TRBV5-5 and TRBJ2-1; weak D call: TRBD2 (5 bases). V dropped 4 bases and J dropped 0 bases, with 17 bases sitting between them. Germline CDR1 and CDR2: SGHKS and YYEKEE (reference sequence). The length of the CDR3 is 17 residues. In DNA, the CDR3 is TGTGCCAGCAGCCCCCCCGCGGGCACGAGCTCCTACAATGAGCAGTTCTTC. Amino acid sequence: CASSPPAGTSSYNEQFF.

This sequence joins TRBV7-6 and TRBJ2-7; 7 bases match TRBD1. Looked up from germline, CDR1 is SGHVS and CDR2 is FNYEAQ. Losses at the gene ends were 5 bases for V and 1 base for J; bases not matched to a gene: 8. The CDR3 covers 15 residues. The CDR3 nucleotides are TGTGCCAGCAGCCCGCGGACAGGTGAATCCTACGAGCAGTACTTC. Amino acids: CASSPRTGESYEQYF. Looking up the rest from reference TRBV7-6 and TRBJ2-7 gives the full variable domain: GAGVSQSPRYKVTKRGQDVALRCDPISGHVSLYWYRQALGQGPEFLTYFNYEAQQDKSGLPNDRFSAERPEGSISTLTIQRTEQRDSAMYRCASSPRTGESYEQYFGPGTRLTVT.

Remarks on this clone: A much larger clone differs by one base, so this may be a read error. The V gene is TRBV3-1 (or the pseudogene TRBV3-2), the J gene TRBJ2-5, with 9 bases lining up with TRBD2. This CDR3 is built from 14 residues. Germline V gene lookup returns CDR1 LGHDT and CDR2 YNNKEL (reference sequence). This CDR3 reads CARSQGRGGDTQYF. In DNA, the CDR3 is TGTGCCCGCAGCCAAGGGCGGGGGGGGGACACCCAGTACTTC.

The V gene is TRBV11-1, the J gene TRBJ2-3, with D maybe TRBD1 (5 bases). The V end lost 3 bases, the J end lost 3 bases, and 16 bases lay between the germline ends. The CDR3 loop spans 16 amino acids. Germline assignment: CDR1 SGHAT and CDR2 FQDESV (reference sequence). The CDR3 spells CASSFDSQTRTDTQYF. For the CDR3, the DNA is TGTGCCAGCAGCTTCGACAGTCAGACGAGAACAGATACGCAGTATTTT. Filled out from reference TRBV11-1 and TRBJ2-3, the complete variable domain reads EAEVAQSPRYKITEKSQAVAFWCDPISGHATLYWYRQILGQGPELLVQFQDESVVDDSQLPKDRFSAERLKGVDSTLKIQPAELGDSAMYLCASSFDSQTRTDTQYFGPGTRLTVL.

The genes are TRBV3-1 (or the pseudogene TRBV3-2) and TRBJ1-1; a possible D gene is TRBD1 (6 bases). The CDR3 spans 15 residues. The V end lost 4 bases, the J end lost 2 bases, and 14 bases lay between the germline ends. The germline V gene has CDR1 LGHDT and CDR2 YNNKEL (reference sequence). The CDR3 region has the DNA TGTGCCAGCAGCCGTGGACAGATTCGAAACACTGAAGCTTTCTTT. Amino acids: CASSRGQIRNTEAFF.

V gene TRBV7-9 combines with J gene TRBJ2-2; D may be TRBD2 (5 bases). CDR1 and CDR2 (germline): SEHNR, FQNEAQ (reference sequence). V was pared by 3 bases and J by 6 bases, with 14 bases between. CDR3 size: 15 residues. The CDR3 DNA is TGTGCCAGCAGCTTGGTCCGGGGAGTCGCCGGGGAGCTGTTTTTT. Translation: CASSLVRGVAGELFF. Supplemented by reference TRBV7-9 and TRBJ2-2, the full variable domain reads DTGVSQNPRHKITKRGQNVTFRCDPISEHNRLYWYRQTLGQGPEFLTYFQNEAQLEKSRLLSDRFSAERPKGSFSTLEIQRTEQGDSAMYLCASSLVRGVAGELFFGEGSRLTVL.

For the CDR3, the DNA is TGCGCCAGCAGCTTGACAGGGGTTAACACTGAAGCTTTCTTT. Translated, it gives CASSLTGVNTEAFF. The gene calls are TRBV5-1 and TRBJ1-1, with 7 bases identical to TRBD1. The CDR3 is 14 residues long. Germline values: CDR1 SGHRS, CDR2 YFSETQ. V lost 1 base, J lost 2 bases, and 2 bases stayed unmatched.

The gene calls are TRBV18 and TRBJ1-1; TRBD1 aligns across 7 bases. Per germline, CDR1 KGHSH and CDR2 LQKENI. Germline trimming cut 0 bases from V and 8 bases from J; bases unmatched to any gene: 3. This CDR3 is built from 13 residues. In DNA form, the CDR3 reads TGTGCCAGCTCACCACCTGGACAGGCCGAAGCTTTCTTT. Encoded protein: CASSPPGQAEAFF.

The V call is TRBV9, the J call TRBJ2-3; 7 bases are shared with TRBD2. CDR1 and CDR2 (germline): SGDLS, YYNGEE. J lost 7 bases, V lost 3 bases, and 8 bases had no gene match. This CDR3 is built from 14 residues. CDR3 protein: CASSASGGLNTQYF. The CDR3 nucleotides are TGTGCCAGCAGCGCATCGGGGGGATTAAATACGCAGTATTTT.

J is TRBJ2-1 and V is TRBV9; 7 bases match TRBD1. This CDR3 region has 16 residues. Trimming removed 4 bases from V and 3 bases from J; junction bases left unmatched: 10. The V gene's germline CDR1 is SGDLS and CDR2 YYNGEE. CDR3 residues: CASSPKLNRGYNEQFF. The CDR3 nucleotides read TGTGCCAGCAGCCCCAAGTTGAACAGGGGCTACAATGAGCAGTTCTTC. The full variable domain, rest sourced from reference TRBV9 and TRBJ2-1, is DSGVTQTPKHLITATGQRVTLRCSPRSGDLSVYWYQQSLDQGLQFLIQYYNGEERAKGNILERFSAQQFPDLHSELNLSSLELGDSALYFCASSPKLNRGYNEQFFGPGTRLTVL.

This clone came up once. V is TRBV18 and J is TRBJ2-1, with 10 bases lining up with TRBD2. Germline lookup yields CDR1 KGHSH and CDR2 LQKENI. The V segment lost 5 bases and the J segment 0 bases; nucleotides outside the gene matches: 1. The CDR3 loop spans 15 amino acids. In nucleotides, the CDR3 is TGTGCCAGCTCATCTAGCGGGAGCTCCTACAATGAGCAGTTCTTC. This sequence encodes CASSSSGSSYNEQFF.

This clone has only a few counts. The chain is built from TRBV5-6 and TRBJ2-2; 8 bases agree with TRBD2. There are 18 residues in the CDR3. With V trimmed by 4 bases and J by 0 bases, 11 bases remained unmatched. Germline-derived CDR1 and CDR2 are SGHDT and YYEEEE. CDR3 bases: TGTGCCAGCAGCCTTCGACATAGCGGGACCGCGAACACCGGGGAGCTGTTTTTT. Amino acids: CASSLRHSGTANTGELFF.

The rearrangement links TRBV28 to TRBJ2-5, with a possible D match to TRBD2 (5 bases). With 3 bases removed from V and 5 bases from J, the gap between germline ends came to 25 bases. This CDR3 comprises 18 residues. Germline V gene sequence: CDR1 MDHEN, CDR2 SYDVKM. The chain's CDR3 is CASSFEMRAVPLSETQYF. CDR3 sequence (DNA): TGTGCCAGCAGTTTTGAAATGAGGGCAGTCCCTCTGTCGGAGACCCAGTACTTC. Variable domain in full (rest from reference TRBV28 and TRBJ2-5): DVKVTQSSRYLVKRTGEKVFLECVQDMDHENMFWYRQDPGLGLRLIYFSYDVKMKEKGDIPEGYSVSREKKERFSLILESASTNQTSMYLCASSFEMRAVPLSETQYFGPGTRLLVL.

The chain is built from TRBV7-2 and TRBJ2-5, with 9 bases identical to TRBD2. J gave up 4 bases and V 1 base, and 4 bases lay outside the gene matches. This CDR3 contains 15 residues. Looked up from germline, CDR1 is SGHTA and CDR2 is FQGNSA. CDR3 sequence (DNA): TGTGCCAGCAGCTTAGTAGCGGGAGAACGAGAGACCCAGTACTTC. Translating it yields CASSLVAGERETQYF.

There are a few counts of this clone. The V gene is TRBV28, the J gene TRBJ1-2; 10 bases align to TRBD1. The germline V gene has CDR1 MDHEN and CDR2 SYDVKM. Losses at the gene ends were 6 bases for V and 5 bases for J; bases not matched to a gene: 9. The CDR3 spans 15 residues. The CDR3 DNA follows: TGTGCCAGCAGGGATGACAGGGGGCGTCGGTATGGCTACACCTTC. Translating gives CASRDDRGRRYGYTF.

V usage is TRBV19 and J usage is TRBJ2-7; 10 nucleotides match TRBD1. The CDR3 totals 15 residues. J was trimmed by 2 bases and V by 5 bases; bases with no gene match: 6. Germline CDR1 LNHDA, CDR2 SQIVND (reference sequence). This CDR3 is CASSATGTGAYEQYF. CDR3 DNA: TGTGCCAGTAGTGCAACCGGGACAGGGGCCTACGAGCAGTACTTC. The whole variable domain, remainder taken from reference TRBV19 and TRBJ2-7, is DGGITQSPKYLFRKEGQNVTLSCEQNLNHDAMYWYRQDPGQGLRLIYYSQIVNDFQKGDIAEGYSVSREKKESFPLTVTSAQKNPTAFYLCASSATGTGAYEQYFGPGTRLTVT.

This clone was picked up one time. CDR3 sequence reads: CASSLFSPGQSEQYF. The DNA for the CDR3 is TGTGCCAGCAGTTTATTTTCGCCGGGACAGTCGGAGCAGTACTTC. V is TRBV28 and J is TRBJ2-7; TRBD1 matches at 7 bases. The CDR3 contains 15 residues. Per germline, CDR1 MDHEN and CDR2 SYDVKM. The V and J ends lost 1 base and 7 bases, in that order; junction bases with no gene match: 10.

The chain has TRBV5-1 and TRBJ1-1, with D possibly TRBD1 on 6 matching bases. V lost 4 bases and J 3 bases, leaving 13 bases between the germline ends. The germline V gene has CDR1 SGHRS and CDR2 YFSETQ. The CDR3 sequence is 14 residues long. The CDR3 DNA reads TGCGCCAGCAGCCTTGGGGGCAGGCACACTGAAGCTTTCTTT. Protein: CASSLGGRHTEAFF.

In this sample, this clone turned up a few times. The V call is TRBV7-6, the J call TRBJ1-3; D is possibly TRBD1 (6 bases). The CDR3 covers 17 residues. Between the trimmed V and J ends, which lost 1 base and 0 bases, there was a span of 13 bases. Germline CDR1 and CDR2: SGHVS and FNYEAQ. The DNA of the CDR3 is TGTGCCAGCAGCTTAGGGACAGCCTCCCGCTCTGGAAACACCATATATTTT. As protein: CASSLGTASRSGNTIYF.

V gene TRBV6-5 combines with J gene TRBJ2-1, with 7 bases lining up with TRBD1. J gave up 4 bases and V 5 bases, and 2 bases lay outside the gene matches. The germline CDR1 and CDR2 sequences are MNHEY and SVGAGI. The CDR3 sequence is 13 residues long. CDR3 sequence (DNA): TGTGCCAGCAGTCGGGACAGTTACAATGAGCAGTTCTTC. This encodes CASSRDSYNEQFF.